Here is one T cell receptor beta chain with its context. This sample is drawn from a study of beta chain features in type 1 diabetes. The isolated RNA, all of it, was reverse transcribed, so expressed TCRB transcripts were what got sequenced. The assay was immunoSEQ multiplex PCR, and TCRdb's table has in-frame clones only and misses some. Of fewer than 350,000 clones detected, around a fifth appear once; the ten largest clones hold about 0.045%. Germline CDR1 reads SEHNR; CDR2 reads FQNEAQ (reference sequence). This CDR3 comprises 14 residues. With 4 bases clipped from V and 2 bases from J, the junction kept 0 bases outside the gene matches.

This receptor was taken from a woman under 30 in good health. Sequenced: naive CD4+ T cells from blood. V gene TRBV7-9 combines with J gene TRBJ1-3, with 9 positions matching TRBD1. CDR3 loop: CASSWDRAGNTIYF. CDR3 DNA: TGTGCCAGCAGCTGGGACAGGGCTGGAAACACCATATATTTT.